The rows below give T cell receptor beta chains drawn from one sample of a study of response to subunit inactivated influenza vaccine. MiXCR was run by TCRdb on the RT-PCR reads, yielding one entry per CDR3 protein. The sample has about 520,000 distinct CDR3 sequences; roughly 7.6% are singletons. The material sequenced was PBMCs from blood, taken roughly 24 months after vaccination. The source is a man aged 50-75 years who received an inactivated influenza vaccine. The CDR3 runs from the conserved cysteine through the conserved F or W. Fields, in order: D gene, J gene, V gene, clone size, CDR3 DNA, CDR3 protein. The D gene is left open where the match is weak. Some rows have no size entry. The others give once, few or many, or a class for an expanded clone.

>TRBD2|TRBJ2-1|TRBV4-3|many
TGCGCCAGCAGCCAAGACCCCAGCGGGAGCTTAGGCAATGAGCAGTTCTTC
CASSQDPSGSLGNEQFF
>.|TRBJ1-5|TRBV23-1|few
TGCGCCAGCAGTCAATTAGCGGGACAAGATAGCAATCAGCCCCAGCATTTT
CASSQLAGQDSNQPQHF
>.|TRBJ1-6|TRBV2|few
TGTGCCAGCAGTGAAGGGGCCCGCGGTTCACCCCTCCACTTT
CASSEGARGSPLHF
>TRBD1|TRBJ2-1|TRBV11-1|few
TGTGCCAGCAGCCCTGCGAGGACAGGGCTTCACAATGAGCAGTTCTTC
CASSPARTGLHNEQFF
>.|TRBJ1-2|TRBV7-2|once
TGTGCCAGCAGCAAGACGACACAACATGGCTACACCTTC
CASSKTTQHGYTF
>TRBD1|TRBJ1-2|TRBV25-1|.
TGTGCCAGCAGTGACGAGGGGGCGTTCGGCTACACCTTC
CASSDEGAFGYTF
>.|TRBJ2-7|TRBV7-9|many
TGTGCCAGCAGCTTAGCTTGGGGCTACGAGCAGTACTTC
CASSLAWGYEQYF
>TRBD2|TRBJ2-7|TRBV7-9|few
TGTGCCAGCAGCTTTTGGACTAGCGAGGCCTACGAGCAGTACTTC
CASSFWTSEAYEQYF
>TRBD2|TRBJ2-7|TRBV4-1|.
TGCGCCAGCAGCTGGGGGACTAGGAGCTACGAGCAGTACTTC
CASSWGTRSYEQYF
>.|TRBJ1-1|TRBV20-1|many
TGCAGTGCTAGTTTGGGGGAATTGGCTGAAGCTTTCTTT
CSASLGELAEAFF
>TRBD1|TRBJ2-1|TRBV20-1|.
TGCAGTGCTTTCCGGGACAGAAGAAATGAGCAGTTCTTC
CSAFRDRRNEQFF
>TRBD1|TRBJ2-7|TRBV20-1|.
TGCAGTGTTCTCCTGACAGGGAGTTCCTACGAGCAGTACTTC
CSVLLTGSSYEQYF
>.|TRBJ2-2|TRBV10-3|few
TGTGCCATCAGTGAACGGGTTTCCGGGGAGCTGTTTTTT
CAISERVSGELFF
>TRBD1|TRBJ1-5|TRBV30|.
TGTGCCTGGGCAGGGGGTGGCAATCAGCCCCAGCATTTT
CAWAGGGNQPQHF
>.|TRBJ1-5|TRBV12-3/TRBV12-4|many
TGTGCCAGCAGTTTTAGGTATCAGCCCCAGCATTTT
CASSFRYQPQHF
>TRBD2|TRBJ2-1|TRBV5-1|.
TGCGCCAGCAGCTTGGTTAGCGGGGGGGCCTCTGACAATGAGCAGTTCTTC
CASSLVSGGASDNEQFF
>.|TRBJ1-6|TRBV4-3|many
TGCGCCAGCAGCCAAGCCCTGGATAATTCACCCCTCCACTTT
CASSQALDNSPLHF
>.|TRBJ2-7|TRBV12-3/TRBV12-4|.
TGTGCCAGCAGTCCGGGGTTCGGCGGTTCCTACGAGCAGTACTTC
CASSPGFGGSYEQYF
>.|TRBJ2-1|TRBV4-1|few
TGCGCCAGCAGCCAAGGTCAATACAATGAGCAGTTCTTC
CASSQGQYNEQFF
>.|TRBJ2-1|TRBV4-2|.
TGTGCCAGCAGCCAAGATCCCGGGATGAGCTCCTACAATGAGCAGTTCTTC
CASSQDPGMSSYNEQFF
>.|TRBJ1-4|TRBV5-1|many
TGCGCCAGCAGCTTCGGACAGACGAATGAAAAACTGTTTTTT
CASSFGQTNEKLFF
>TRBD2|TRBJ2-2|TRBV3-1|.
TGTGCCAGCAGAGAGCGGGGGGGCGTCGGGGAGCTGTTTTTT
CASRERGGVGELFF
>TRBD2|TRBJ2-1|TRBV11-1|.
TGTGCCAGCAGCTTCTTAACGGGGTTAAGCGGGAGGGTCTCCTACAATGAGCAGTTCTTC
CASSFLTGLSGRVSYNEQFF
>TRBD2|TRBJ2-4|TRBV10-3|.
TGTGCCATCTCCGGGACTAGCGGCATTCAGTACTTC
CAISGTSGIQYF
>.|TRBJ2-7|TRBV7-9|.
TGTGCCAGCATCCCCGGATACGAGCAGTACTTC
CASIPGYEQYF
>TRBD2|TRBJ2-3|TRBV7-2|many
TGTGCCAGCAGCTTAGTAACTAGCGGTCTTACAGATACGCAGTATTTT
CASSLVTSGLTDTQYF
>.|TRBJ1-1|TRBV27|once
TGTGCCAGCAGTTTATTGGCCAGGAGGACTGAAGCTTTCTTT
CASSLLARRTEAFF
>TRBD1|TRBJ2-5|TRBV9|many
TGTGCCAGCAGCAGGGGACAGACACAAGAGACCCAGTACTTC
CASSRGQTQETQYF
>.|TRBJ2-5|TRBV9|once
TGTGCCAGCAGCCGGGGAGGGGGCACAGAGACCCAGTACTTC
CASSRGGGTETQYF
>.|TRBJ2-1|TRBV28|few
TGTGCCAGCAGAGGCCCCGGAAATTCTTACAATGAGCAGTTCTTC
CASRGPGNSYNEQFF
>TRBD2|TRBJ2-7|TRBV20-1|.
TGCTGTGTTGGAGAGCCGGGACTATGGAGACAAACCTACGAGCAGTACTTC
CCVGEPGLWRQTYEQYF
>TRBD1|TRBJ2-3|TRBV20-1|few
TGCAGTGCTAGTGCAGGGGGTTTCCTCGATACGCAGTATTTT
CSASAGGFLDTQYF
>.|TRBJ2-1|TRBV3-1|few
TGTGCCAGCAGCCAGGGGGCGAAGCAGTTCTTC
CASSQGAKQFF
>.|TRBJ2-3|TRBV6-1|many
TGTGCCAGCAGGGAGGGGAGCACAGATACGCAGTATTTT
CASREGSTDTQYF
>.|TRBJ2-1|TRBV7-9|few
TGTGCCAGCAGCTTAGCGTTGGGTAGACAGCTATACAATGAGCAGTTCTTC
CASSLALGRQLYNEQFF
>TRBD1|TRBJ2-7|TRBV20-1|few
TGCAGTGCTAGCGCCACAGGGGATAGTACAGAGCAGTACTTC
CSASATGDSTEQYF
>.|TRBJ2-1|TRBV30|.
TGTGCCTGTTATTCGGGACCCTTAAAGAGTGAGCAGTTCTTC
CACYSGPLKSEQFF
>.|TRBJ2-5|TRBV12-3/TRBV12-4|few
TGTGCCAGCAGTCAACTCGCCCGGAGGACGTTGGGAGAGACCCAGTACTTC
CASSQLARRTLGETQYF
>.|TRBJ1-2|TRBV5-1|few
TGCGCCAGCAGCCACCCCGGGACGGAAGGCTACACCTTC
CASSHPGTEGYTF
>.|TRBJ1-5|TRBV6-1|many
TGTGCCAGCAGTCCCAATAGCAATCAGCCCCAGCATTTT
CASSPNSNQPQHF
>.|TRBJ1-1|TRBV6-5|few
TGTGCCAGCAGTTATGTCAGTAGGACACAGGGAACTGAAGCTTTCTTT
CASSYVSRTQGTEAFF
>.|TRBJ2-3|TRBV5-1|few
TGCGCCAGCAGCTTGGGAAACGCTTTACCGAGGCAGTATTTT
CASSLGNALPRQYF
>TRBD1|TRBJ2-5|TRBV29-1|many
TGCAGCGTTGAAGAGACAGGGAAAGAGACCCAGTACTTC
CSVEETGKETQYF
>.|TRBJ2-1|TRBV3-1|many
TGTGCCAGCAGCCAAGCGGACTCCTACAATGAGCAGTTCTTC
CASSQADSYNEQFF
>.|TRBJ2-1|TRBV14|.
TGTGCCAGCAGCCTAGACCTTCTTGAGCAGATCTTC
CASSLDLLEQIF
>.|TRBJ2-2|TRBV5-6|.
TGTGCCAGCAGCTTGATGGTTGTGGAAAGGAACACCGGGGAGCTGTTTTTT
CASSLMVVERNTGELFF
>.|TRBJ2-7|TRBV10-3|many
TGTGCCATCAGTGATCGGGGAACCTCCTACGAGCAGTACTTC
CAISDRGTSYEQYF
>.|TRBJ2-7|TRBV4-2|many
TGTGCCAGCAGCCAAGAATTGCTCAGACCCTACGAGCAGTACTTC
CASSQELLRPYEQYF
>TRBD2|TRBJ2-3|TRBV28|.
TGTGCCAGCAACCTAGCGGGAGGGATCACAGATACGCAGTATTTT
CASNLAGGITDTQYF
>.|TRBJ2-3|TRBV15|few
TGTGCCACCAGCAGGAAAGACATAGCCGGCACAGATACGCAGTATTTT
CATSRKDIAGTDTQYF
>TRBD2|TRBJ2-3|TRBV11-2|few
TGTGCCAGCAGCTTATTCCCTTCCGGACTAGCGGTTTTCACAGATACGCAGTATTTT
CASSLFPSGLAVFTDTQYF
>TRBD2|TRBJ2-7|TRBV4-1|few
TGCGCCAGCAGCCCAGGACTAGCGGGGGTTCGGGAGCAGTACTTC
CASSPGLAGVREQYF